This passage covers 32 T cell receptor beta chains from one sample sequenced in a study of post-analysis software for immune sequencing data. Unique molecular identifiers were built into the TCR beta cDNA libraries. TCRdb re-called the PCR reads through MiXCR, storing one row per CDR3 protein. The sample yields about 160,000 distinct CDR3 sequences, 30% to 45% seen once. Sequences were derived from blood, sampled after autologous hematopoietic stem cell transplantation. The receptors originated from a girl aged 10-17 years with multiple sclerosis.

The rearrangement links TRBV7-2 to TRBJ2-1; TRBD2 might be the D (5 bases). There are 14 residues in the CDR3. The ends were cut back, 1 base at V and 8 bases at J, with 12 bases in the middle. Germline V gives CDR1 SGHTA, CDR2 FQGNSA. The CDR3 sequence is CASSLGWERDEQFF. The CDR3 region has the DNA TGTGCCAGCAGCTTAGGGTGGGAGAGGGATGAGCAGTTCTTC. Complete variable domain (other parts from reference TRBV7-2 and TRBJ2-1): GAGVSQSPSNKVTEKGKDVELRCDPISGHTALYWYRQSLGQGLEFLIYFQGNSAPDKSGLPSDRFSAERTGGSVSTLTIQRTQQEDSAVYLCASSLGWERDEQFFGPGTRLTVL.

The gene calls are TRBV6-2 or TRBV6-3 and TRBJ2-5, with D possibly being TRBD2 (5 bases). This CDR3 has 17 amino acids. Germline-derived CDR1 and CDR2 are MNHEY and SVGEGT. Deletions cut 7 bases from V and 4 bases from J, with 25 bases between. The CDR3 sequence is CASTPLVGIGMGETQYF. The CDR3 DNA reads TGTGCCAGCACGCCCCTTGTGGGGATCGGGATGGGAGAGACCCAGTACTTC.

This chain links TRBV27 with TRBJ2-3; D might be TRBD2 (6 bases). V lost 4 bases and J lost 5, with 19 bases in between. CDR1 and CDR2 from the germline V gene are MNHEY and SMNVEV (reference sequence). CDR3 length equals 16 residues. The CDR3 reads CASSSSGGPLLDTQYF. The CDR3 coding sequence is TGTGCCAGCAGTTCCTCCGGGGGTCCGCTTTTAGATACGCAGTATTTT.

This clonotype was observed a handful of times. CDR3 bases: TGTGCCAGCAGCGCCGGGACACATAGCAATCAGCCCCAGCATTTT. This gives the protein CASSAGTHSNQPQHF. This rearrangement joins TRBV2 to TRBJ1-5; D might be TRBD1 (6 bases). From germline, CDR1 is SNHLY and CDR2 FYNNEI. The CDR3 covers 15 residues. The V gene lost 6 bases and the J gene lost 0 bases, with 12 bases spanning the gap.

Worth noting for this clonotype: A read error may account for a junction end that differs from germline. CDR3 region: CATSDLAAGYGDMQYF. In nucleotides, the CDR3 is TGTGCCACCAGTGATTTGGCTGCGGGGTACGGAGATATGCAGTATTTT. The chain has TRBV24-1 and TRBJ2-3; D possibly corresponds to TRBD2 (6 bases). The germline CDR1 and CDR2 sequences are KGHDR and SFDVKD. The CDR3 contains 16 residues.

The chain is built from TRBV6-4 and TRBJ2-4; 8 bases fit TRBD2. The end of the DNA is better explained by TRBJ2-5, so the J call may be wrong. CDR1 is MRHNA and CDR2 is SNTAGT in the germline V gene. The CDR3 covers 20 residues. This CDR3 reads CASSDQPQRGGTAGVETQYF. The CDR3 DNA is TGTGCCAGCAGTGACCAGCCTCAACGCGGGGGGACCGCAGGAGTGGAGACCCAGTACTTC.

The chain carries TRBV11-2 and TRBJ2-1; possibly TRBD1 or TRBD2 for D (5 bases each). V was pared by 5 bases and J by 0 bases, with 14 bases between. CDR1 SGHAT and CDR2 FQNNGV come from the germline V gene. The CDR3 loop spans 16 amino acids. CDR3: CASSPEGRSSYNEQFF. CDR3 sequence (DNA): TGTGCCAGCAGCCCAGAGGGGCGAAGCTCCTACAATGAGCAGTTCTTC.

This chain links TRBV27 with TRBJ2-1; D is ambiguous. Matching the DNA end better, TRBJ2-7 makes the J call doubtful. This CDR3 contains 13 residues. In germline, CDR1 is MNHEY, CDR2 SMNVEV (reference sequence). CDR3 DNA sequence: TGTGCCAGCAGCCCCCGGGCGCCTTACGAGCAGTACTTC. Translated: CASSPRAPYEQYF.

The chain employs TRBV5-1 and TRBJ2-7; 15 bases align to TRBD2. With V trimmed by 0 bases and J by 1 base, 5 bases remained unmatched. The length of the CDR3 is 18 residues. Germline loops: CDR1 SGHRS, CDR2 YFSETQ. The chain's CDR3 is CASSLVPGTSGRSYEQYF. CDR3 bases: TGCGCCAGCAGCTTGGTCCCCGGGACTAGCGGGAGGTCCTACGAGCAGTACTTC.

The V and J genes are TRBV27 and TRBJ2-3; maybe TRBD1 (5 bases). Germline V gene sequence: CDR1 MNHEY, CDR2 SMNVEV (reference sequence). V lost 6 bases and J 0 bases, leaving 10 bases between the germline ends. This CDR3 contains 14 residues. The CDR3 DNA reads as TGTGCCAGCAGATACGACAGAAGCACAGATACGCAGTATTTT. This sequence encodes CASRYDRSTDTQYF.

This clonotype was recorded a few times. This sequence joins TRBV20-1 and TRBJ2-3; 9 bases fit TRBD2. This CDR3 contains 18 residues. J lost 1 base, V lost 1 base, and 12 bases had no gene match. CDR1 and CDR2 (germline): DFQATT, SNEGSKA (reference sequence). CDR3 sequence reads: CSARVGLYSGRGTDTQYF. In nucleotides, the CDR3 is TGCAGTGCTAGAGTGGGCCTCTATAGCGGGAGAGGCACAGATACGCAGTATTTT.

This clonotype appeared a few times. The chain carries TRBV7-2 and TRBJ1-2; 7 bases align to TRBD1. After removal of 4 bases from V and 3 bases from J, the junction contained 8 bases not matched to a gene. Germline CDR1 SGHTA, CDR2 FQGNSA. CDR3 length: 15 amino acids. The CDR3 loop reads CASSSAGQLYYGYTF. CDR3 in DNA: TGTGCCAGCAGCTCCGCGGGACAGTTATACTATGGCTACACCTTC.

This clonotype was observed many times. The gene calls are TRBV20-1 and TRBJ2-7; 10 bases map to TRBD1. V was clipped by 5 bases and J by 6 bases; unmatched bases: 4. CDR3 length: 12 residues. The germline gives CDR1 DFQATT, CDR2 SNEGSKA (reference sequence). CDR3 coding DNA: TGCAGTGCTGCCGGGACAGGGGCCGAGCAGTACTTC. This encodes CSAAGTGAEQYF.

This chain links TRBV7-2 with TRBJ2-1; TRBD2 aligns across 7 bases. Judging by the DNA end, TRBJ2-7 fits better; the J call may be wrong. Germline lookup yields CDR1 SGHTA and CDR2 FQGNSA. This CDR3 spans 16 amino acids. In nucleotides, the CDR3 is TGTGCCAGCAGCTCGTCCCCCAGCGGGATATACAATGAGCAGTACTTC. Protein: CASSSSPSGIYNEQYF.

J is TRBJ1-1 and V is TRBV7-3; possibly TRBD1 for D (6 bases). The CDR3 totals 14 residues. The germline V gene encodes CDR1 SGHTA and CDR2 FQGTGA. The germline V and J ends were trimmed by 0 bases and 5 bases, with 10 bases remaining between them. CDR3: CASSLTEGGTEAFF. CDR3 bases: TGTGCCAGCAGCTTAACGGAGGGGGGAACTGAAGCTTTCTTT.

This clonotype was found a few times. V is TRBV12-3 or TRBV12-4 and J is TRBJ1-2; the match to TRBD1 covers 9 bases. V gave up 6 bases and J gave up 8 bases; unmatched junction bases: 10. The CDR3 is 14 residues long. CDR3 nucleotides: TGTGCCAGCAGCCTCCACCGGACAGGGGAAGGCTACACCTTC. It specifies CASSLHRTGEGYTF.

The chain joins TRBV14 to TRBJ2-1; no reliable D call. The CDR3 extends over 17 amino acids. V was trimmed by 0 bases and J by 0 bases, leaving 12 bases between them. Germline CDR1 is SGHDN and CDR2 is FVKESK. The CDR3 spells CASSQDPGSSSYNEQFF. The CDR3 region has the DNA TGTGCCAGCAGCCAAGATCCAGGTTCGAGCTCCTACAATGAGCAGTTCTTC.

The chain employs TRBV20-1 and TRBJ1-5; TRBD1 aligns across 10 bases. Germline CDR1 DFQATT, CDR2 SNEGSKA (reference sequence). The CDR3 is 15 amino acids. Trimming cost V 5 bases and J 6 bases; bases outside gene matches: 10. CDR3 protein: CSAQQVTGGGQPQHF. CDR3 in DNA: TGCAGTGCTCAGCAAGTGACAGGGGGCGGTCAGCCCCAGCATTTT.

This clonotype was seen just once. The chain is built from TRBV7-6 and TRBJ2-3; the D is unclear. Trimming stripped 3 bases from V and 5 bases from J, with 9 bases between. This CDR3 comprises 13 residues. CDR1 is SGHVS and CDR2 is FNYEAQ in the germline V gene. CDR3 loop: CASSFGWGDTQYF. DNA of the CDR3: TGTGCCAGCAGCTTCGGGTGGGGAGATACGCAGTATTTT.

This chain connects TRBV13 to TRBJ2-7, with TRBD2 matching over 9 bases. The tail of the sequence fits TRBJ2-5 better, so the J call may be wrong. The CDR3 consists of 13 residues. CDR1 and CDR2 (germline): PRHDT, FYEKMQ (reference sequence). The CDR3 region is CASGGTSGETQYF. In DNA, the CDR3 is TGTGCCAGCGGCGGAACTAGCGGGGAGACCCAGTACTTC.

This clonotype came up a few times. The chain combines TRBV5-1 with TRBJ1-4; D ambiguous. V lost 0 bases and J lost 4, with 13 bases in between. Germline CDR1 reads SGHRS; CDR2 reads YFSETQ. The CDR3 length is 16 residues. In DNA form, the CDR3 reads TGCGCCAGCAGCTTGGCGGGCCAGAATGATAATGAAAAACTGTTTTTT. Protein product: CASSLAGQNDNEKLFF.

The rearrangement links TRBV20-1 to TRBJ2-7; 9 bases map to TRBD1. Germline CDR1 is DFQATT and CDR2 is SNEGSKA (reference sequence). The V and J ends lost 1 base and 4 bases, in that order; junction bases with no gene match: 2. The CDR3 is made up of 13 amino acids. Here the CDR3 DNA reads TGCAGTGCTAGAGGACAGGGGGGGTACGAGCAGTACTTC. Translating gives CSARGQGGYEQYF.

This chain uses TRBV20-1 with TRBJ2-7; 9 bases map to TRBD1. V dropped 1 base and J dropped 2; count of bases not matched to a gene: 6. This CDR3 has 15 amino acids. Per the germline V gene, CDR1 is DFQATT and CDR2 is SNEGSKA (reference sequence). The CDR3 region is CSARARDRVPYEQYF. The CDR3, as DNA: TGCAGTGCTAGAGCCCGGGACAGGGTACCCTACGAGCAGTACTTC.

The CDR3 DNA sequence: TGCAGCGTGCAGACAGGGGGAGGCTATGGCTACACCTTC. This codes for CSVQTGGGYGYTF. The rearrangement links TRBV29-1 to TRBJ1-2, with 9 nucleotides matching TRBD1. Trimming at V came to 6 bases and at J to 4 bases, leaving 6 bases not matched to a gene. The CDR3 is 13 amino acids. Germline loops: CDR1 SQVTM, CDR2 ANQGSEA.

Only one count was recorded for this clonotype. The chain recombines TRBV11-3 with TRBJ2-3, with D perhaps assigned TRBD1 or TRBD2 (5 bases each). V was pared by 8 bases and J by 2 bases, with 14 bases between. The germline gives CDR1 SGHNT, CDR2 YENEEA. The CDR3 extends over 14 amino acids. The CDR3 protein is CASPGPRSTDTQYF. CDR3 sequence (DNA): TGTGCCAGCCCGGGGCCAAGATCCACAGATACGCAGTATTTT.

This clonotype was detected a few times. The V gene is TRBV28, the J gene TRBJ2-5; D gene ambiguous. This CDR3 is built from 12 residues. Germline V gene lookup returns CDR1 MDHEN and CDR2 SYDVKM. The V end lost 6 bases, the J end lost 5 bases, and 10 bases lay between the germline ends. This CDR3 is CASSFAWETQYF. CDR3 coding DNA: TGTGCCAGCAGCTTTGCCTGGGAGACCCAGTACTTC.

This clonotype was detected only a few times. DNA for the CDR3: TGTGCCAGCGGGGCTAGCGGTTCAGATACGCAGTATTTT. Protein product: CASGASGSDTQYF. This chain uses TRBV9 with TRBJ2-3; 7 bases match TRBD2. V lost 7 bases, J lost 4 bases, and 6 bases stayed unmatched. This CDR3 region has 13 residues. CDR1 and CDR2 (germline): SGDLS, YYNGEE.

The J gene is TRBJ2-7, the V gene TRBV2; 10 nucleotides agree with TRBD1. V shed 5 bases and J 2 bases; nucleotides not matched to a gene: 9. There are 16 residues in the CDR3. Germline V gene data show CDR1 as SNHLY and CDR2 as FYNNEI. CDR3 in amino acids: CASSNPGTGAPYEQYF. CDR3 sequence (DNA): TGTGCCAGCAGTAATCCCGGGACAGGGGCCCCCTACGAGCAGTACTTC.

The CDR3 DNA follows: TGTGCCTGGAGTTTGGGTAATCGGGATCAGCCCCAGCATTTT. Residues: CAWSLGNRDQPQHF. The rearrangement uses TRBV30 and TRBJ1-5; no clear D gene. Germline V lookup: CDR1 GTSNPN, CDR2 SVGIG (reference sequence). V lost 2 bases and J lost 5, with 13 bases in between. CDR3 length: 14 residues.

The chain is built from TRBV4-3 and TRBJ2-5, with TRBD1 matching 7 bases. The J call may be mistaken, given a closer DNA end match to TRBJ2-7. Germline values: CDR1 LGHNA, CDR2 YSLEER. CDR3 length: 15 amino acids. DNA of the CDR3: TGCGCCAGCAGCCCCAAGGGGGCAGCCATTTACGAGCAGTACTTC. Its translation: CASSPKGAAIYEQYF.

This clonotype was detected only once. V gene TRBV5-1 combines with J gene TRBJ1-4; TRBD1 matches 8 bases. Trimming cost V 5 bases and J 5 bases; bases outside gene matches: 5. The CDR3 is 14 residues long. In germline, CDR1 is SGHRS, CDR2 YFSETQ. In nucleotides, the CDR3 is TGCGCCAGCAGATCACAGGGGGAGAATGAAAAACTGTTTTTT. This gives the protein CASRSQGENEKLFF.

The rearrangement uses TRBV5-1 and TRBJ1-1, with D possibly TRBD1 on 5 matching bases. This CDR3 contains 14 residues. Germline loops: CDR1 SGHRS, CDR2 YFSETQ. Deletions cut 2 bases from V and 2 bases from J, with 10 bases between. CDR3 loop: CASSFLGDNTEAFF. In nucleotides, the CDR3 is TGCGCCAGCAGCTTTTTAGGGGACAACACTGAAGCTTTCTTT.